This T cell receptor beta chain emerged from a study of blood T cell repertoires in COVID-19. On the study more broadly: Both acute and convalescent COVID-19 samples were obtained from the United States, Italy and Spain. Nucleic acid was either cDNA or gDNA, and it came from T cells, B-cell-depleted T cells, or PBMCs.

The study drew participants aged about 18 to 95 years from approximately 23 US areas. Sequencing used immunoSEQ multiplex PCR; TCRdb keeps in-frame clones, though not all of them. The data hold about 440,000 clones, with about 85% observed a single time. With 7 bases clipped from V and 7 bases from J, the junction kept 11 bases outside the gene matches. The germline V gene encodes CDR1 LNHDA and CDR2 SQIVND (reference sequence). The CDR3 is 15 amino acids. This sequence was found in a woman under 30 with acute COVID-19. The chain carries TRBV19 and TRBJ2-1; 9 nucleotides line up with TRBD1. Material for sequencing was PBMCs or T cells enriched from blood (not recorded which). CDR3 loop: CASKSGTGYRNEQFF. The CDR3 DNA is TGTGCCAGTAAATCCGGGACAGGGTATAGGAATGAGCAGTTCTTC.